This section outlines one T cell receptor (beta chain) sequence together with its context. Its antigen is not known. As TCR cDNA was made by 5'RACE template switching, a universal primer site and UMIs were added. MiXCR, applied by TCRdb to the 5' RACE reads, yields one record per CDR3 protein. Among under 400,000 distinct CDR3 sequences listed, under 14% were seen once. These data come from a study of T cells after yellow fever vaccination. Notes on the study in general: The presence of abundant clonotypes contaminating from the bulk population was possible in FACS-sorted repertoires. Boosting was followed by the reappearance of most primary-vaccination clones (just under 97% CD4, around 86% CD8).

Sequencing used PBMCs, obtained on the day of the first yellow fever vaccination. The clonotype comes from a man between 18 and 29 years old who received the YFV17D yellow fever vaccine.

The CDR3 is CASSVDRESFDIQYF. The CDR3 nucleotides are TGTGCCAGCAGCGTGGACAGGGAATCTTTTGACATTCAGTACTTC. This chain links TRBV11-2 with TRBJ2-4; 8 positions match TRBD1. V trimming: 5 bases; J trimming: 8 bases; junction bases outside the gene matches: 11. The CDR3 has 15 residues. Germline CDR1 is SGHAT and CDR2 is FQNNGV. The full variable domain, its missing parts supplied by reference TRBV11-2 and TRBJ2-4, is EAGVAQSPRYKIIEKRQSVAFWCNPISGHATLYWYQQILGQGPKLLIQFQNNGVVDDSQLPKDRFSAERLKGVDSTLKIQPAKLEDSAVYLCASSVDRESFDIQYFGAGTRLSVL.